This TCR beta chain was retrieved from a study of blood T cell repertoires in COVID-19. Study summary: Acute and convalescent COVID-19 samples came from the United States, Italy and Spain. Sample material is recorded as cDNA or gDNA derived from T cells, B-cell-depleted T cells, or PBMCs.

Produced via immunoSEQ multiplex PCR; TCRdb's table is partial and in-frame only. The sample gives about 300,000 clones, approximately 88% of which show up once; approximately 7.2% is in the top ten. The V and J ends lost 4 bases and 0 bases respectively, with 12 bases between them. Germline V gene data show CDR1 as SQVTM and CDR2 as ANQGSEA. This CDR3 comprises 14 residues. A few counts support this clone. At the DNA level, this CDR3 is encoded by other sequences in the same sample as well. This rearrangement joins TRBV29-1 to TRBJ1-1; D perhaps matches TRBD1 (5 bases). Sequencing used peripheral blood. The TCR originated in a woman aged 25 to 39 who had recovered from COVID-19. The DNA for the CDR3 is TGCAGCGTTGGGCGGGGGACCATGAACACTGAAGCTTTCTTT. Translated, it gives CSVGRGTMNTEAFF.